The sequence of this T cell receptor (beta chain) was determined in a study of identical twins. Study-wide points: The models systematically underestimated how much out-of-frame TCR alpha was shared in monozygotic twins. The authors noted that invariant MAIT and iNKT cells could partly confound zero-insertion analyses.

The length of the CDR3 is 16 residues. V lost 0 bases to trimming and J lost 2 bases, with 14 bases between them. Germline lookup yields CDR1 LGHNA and CDR2 YSLEER. Unique molecular identifiers were present on the cDNA, and a universal primer site came from template switching. TCRdb used MiXCR to reprocess the 5' RACE reads, holding one entry per CDR3 protein. The profile shows about 250,000 distinct CDR3 sequences, roughly 8.7% of them singletons. This clonotype was observed a handful of times. The antigen is unknown. These data were likewise used in another study, on yellow fever vaccine responses in identical twins. That work contributes: Twins' vaccine T cell response reportedly gave the appearance of partial convergence and partial personalization.

The clonotype originates from a young woman in good health. The V and J genes are TRBV4-3 and TRBJ2-7; D uncertain. The sample consisted of CD8+ T cells sorted from blood. CDR3 sequence: CASSQDRRLTTYEQYF. The CDR3 coding sequence is TGCGCCAGCAGCCAAGATCGGCGACTCACAACCTACGAGCAGTACTTC.